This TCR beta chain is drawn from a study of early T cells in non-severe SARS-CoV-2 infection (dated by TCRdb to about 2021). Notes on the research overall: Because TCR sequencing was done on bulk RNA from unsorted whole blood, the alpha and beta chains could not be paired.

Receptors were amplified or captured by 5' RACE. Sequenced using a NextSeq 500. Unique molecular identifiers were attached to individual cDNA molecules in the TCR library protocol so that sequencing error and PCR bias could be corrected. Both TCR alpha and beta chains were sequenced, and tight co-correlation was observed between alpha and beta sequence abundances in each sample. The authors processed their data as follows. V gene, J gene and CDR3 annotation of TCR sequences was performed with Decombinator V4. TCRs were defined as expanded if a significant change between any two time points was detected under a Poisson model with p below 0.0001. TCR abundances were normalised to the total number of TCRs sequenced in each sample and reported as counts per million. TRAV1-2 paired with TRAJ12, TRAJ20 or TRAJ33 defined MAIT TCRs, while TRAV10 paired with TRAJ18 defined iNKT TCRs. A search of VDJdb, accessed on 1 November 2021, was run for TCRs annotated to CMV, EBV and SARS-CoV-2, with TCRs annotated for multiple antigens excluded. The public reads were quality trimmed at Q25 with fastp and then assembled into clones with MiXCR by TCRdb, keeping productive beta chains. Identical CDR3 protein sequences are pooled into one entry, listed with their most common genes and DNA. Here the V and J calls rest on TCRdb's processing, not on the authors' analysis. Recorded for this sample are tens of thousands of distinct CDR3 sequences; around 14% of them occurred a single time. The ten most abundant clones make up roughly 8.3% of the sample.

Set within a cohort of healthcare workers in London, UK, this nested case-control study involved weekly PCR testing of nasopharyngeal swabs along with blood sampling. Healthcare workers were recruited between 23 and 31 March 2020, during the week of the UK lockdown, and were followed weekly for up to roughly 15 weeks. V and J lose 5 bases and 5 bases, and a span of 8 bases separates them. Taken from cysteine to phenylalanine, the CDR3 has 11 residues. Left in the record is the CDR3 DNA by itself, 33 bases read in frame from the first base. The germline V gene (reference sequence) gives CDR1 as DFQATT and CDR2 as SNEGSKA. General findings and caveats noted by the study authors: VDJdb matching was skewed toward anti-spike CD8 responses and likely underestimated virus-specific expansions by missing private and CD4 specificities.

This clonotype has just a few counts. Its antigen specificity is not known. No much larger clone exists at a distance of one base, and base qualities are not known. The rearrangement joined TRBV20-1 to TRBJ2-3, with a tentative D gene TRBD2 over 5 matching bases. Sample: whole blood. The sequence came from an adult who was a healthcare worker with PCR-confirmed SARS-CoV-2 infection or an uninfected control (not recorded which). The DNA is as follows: TGCAGTGCTCCTGAGGGAGATACGCAGTATTTT. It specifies CSAPEGDTQYF.